These 25 T cell receptor beta chains were sequenced from one sample in a study of Tregs in tolerant kidney transplant recipients. Repertoires were generated with immunoSEQ multiplex PCR, while TCRdb's copy carries only in-frame clones and drops some. Recorded for this sample: about 52,000 clones. The input for sequencing was CD4+ T cells from blood, taken before the transplant. These receptors were collected from a human donor who received a combined kidney and bone marrow transplant.

On this clone itself: Sequencing ends 3 residues short of the CDR3 end; the germline J gene provides the rest. The rearrangement links TRBV5-1 to TRBJ1-2, with a tentative D call TRBD1 (5 bases). The CDR3 covers 15 residues. The germline CDR1 and CDR2 sequences are SGHRS and YFSETQ. V shed 0 bases and J shed 4 bases, with 13 bases lying between them. This CDR3 is CASSLGGTGPYGYTF. Incomplete CDR3 DNA: TGCGCCAGCAGCTTGGGCGGTACAGGTCCCTATGGC.

Remarks on this clone: The read terminates 3 residues ahead of where the CDR3 ends, so the germline J gene completes it. V is TRBV6-2 or TRBV6-3 and J is TRBJ2-3, with D possibly matching TRBD2 (5 bases). The CDR3 sequence is 16 residues long. Trimming pared 2 bases from V and 0 bases from J, leaving 12 bases between. Germline CDR1 is MNHEY and CDR2 is SVGEGT. CDR3 DNA, as far as it was read: TGTGCCAGCAGTTACGAAAGCGGATCTAGCACAGATACG. Translating it yields CASSYESGSSTDT. The whole CDR3 is CASSYESGSSTDTQYF.

Worth noting for this clone: The CDR3 extends 3 residues past the end of the read, so its final part is completed from the germline J gene. The rearrangement links TRBV19 to TRBJ2-7; 7 bases fit TRBD2. Germline V CDR1 and CDR2: LNHDA, SQIVND (reference sequence). The CDR3 is 14 residues long. The V segment lost 5 bases and the J segment 4 bases; nucleotides outside the gene matches: 8. The CDR3: CASSWGREAYEQYF. CDR3 DNA (partial): TGTGCCAGTAGTTGGGGCCGGGAGGCATACGAG.

Of note for this clone: Read coverage stops 3 residues before the CDR3 terminus; the germline J gene supplies the remainder. The rearrangement links TRBV20-1 to TRBJ2-5; TRBD2 matches at 13 bases. The germline V gene encodes CDR1 DFQATT and CDR2 SNEGSKA (reference sequence). J gave up 4 bases and V 6 bases, and 14 bases lay outside the gene matches. CDR3 length: 17 residues. The CDR3 is CSARRPGTSGVSETQYF. The sequenced part of the CDR3 DNA is TGCAGTGCGAGAAGACCCGGGACTAGCGGGGTTTCAGAGACC.

CDR3 DNA (partial): TGTGCCTGGAGTGTACTCAATGAG. Its protein is CAWSVLNE. The complete CDR3 protein is CAWSVLNEQFF. This sequence joins TRBV30 and TRBJ2-1, with D hard to call. The read ends 3 residues before the CDR3 terminus; that terminus is restored from the germline J gene. The germline V and J ends were trimmed by 0 bases and 6 bases, with 3 bases remaining between them. CDR3 length: 11 amino acids. Germline CDR1 is GTSNPN and CDR2 is SVGIG (reference sequence).

Notes on this clone: The read comes to an end 3 residues before the CDR3 does, leaving the germline J gene to fill in the end. The genes are TRBV7-2 and TRBJ2-2; D remains ambiguous. V dropped 1 base and J dropped 7 bases, with 7 bases sitting between them. This CDR3 is built from 13 residues. From germline, CDR1 is SGHTA and CDR2 FQGNSA. CDR3 DNA (partial): TGTGCCAGCAGCTTAGGTAGTAACGGGGAG. As protein: CASSLGSNGE. The whole CDR3 sequence is CASSLGSNGELFF. Supplemented by reference TRBV7-2 and TRBJ2-2, the full variable domain reads GAGVSQSPSNKVTEKGKDVELRCDPISGHTALYWYRQSLGQGLEFLIYFQGNSAPDKSGLPSDRFSAERTGGSVSTLTIQRTQQEDSAVYLCASSLGSNGELFFGEGSRLTVL.

Concerning this clone: The read gets to within 3 residues of the CDR3 end, and the germline J gene fills in the rest. V gene TRBV20-1 combines with J gene TRBJ2-1; perhaps TRBD2 as D (6 bases). Between the trimmed V and J ends, which lost 0 bases and 0 bases, there was a span of 24 bases. This CDR3 region has 20 residues. Germline CDR1 reads DFQATT; CDR2 reads SNEGSKA (reference sequence). The CDR3 DNA, read in part, is TGCAGTGCTAGAGATGAATGGCTAGGGACTCTAGGCTACTCCTACAATGAG. It codes for CSARDEWLGTLGYSYNE. The CDR3 in full is CSARDEWLGTLGYSYNEQFF.

As regards this clone: The read falls 3 residues short of the CDR3 end, and the missing part is taken from the germline J gene. The rearrangement links TRBV20-1 to TRBJ1-2; TRBD1 is a possible D gene (5 bases). V was trimmed by 1 base and J by 5 bases, leaving 11 bases between them. Germline CDR1 and CDR2: DFQATT and SNEGSKA (reference sequence). CDR3 length: 13 amino acids. CDR3 in amino acids: CSARGRGGYGYTF. The part of the CDR3 DNA that was read is TGCAGTGCTAGAGGGAGGGGAGGGTATGGC.

Details on this clone: The read terminates 3 residues ahead of where the CDR3 ends, so the germline J gene completes it. The chain couples TRBV7-2 to TRBJ2-4; the D is unclear. The germline V and J ends were trimmed by 7 bases and 1 base, with 8 bases remaining between them. Germline lookup yields CDR1 SGHTA and CDR2 FQGNSA. CDR3 length: 13 amino acids. This chain's CDR3 is CASTPGAKNIQYF. The CDR3 DNA, read in part, is TGTGCCAGCACCCCCGGGGCCAAAAACATT.

To note about this clone: Read sequence stops 3 residues before the CDR3 end, and the germline J gene provides the missing end. V usage is TRBV20-1 and J usage is TRBJ1-2; 8 bases are a match to TRBD1. Looked up from germline, CDR1 is DFQATT and CDR2 is SNEGSKA (reference sequence). This CDR3 is built from 13 residues. V lost 6 bases and J lost 4; bases outside the gene matches: 7. This CDR3 reads CSARTGFGYGYTF. The CDR3 DNA, read in part, is TGCAGTGCCCGGACAGGGTTCGGCTATGGC.

As concerns this clone: The read stops 3 residues short of the end of the CDR3; the missing end is completed from the germline J gene. The chain combines TRBV6-2 or TRBV6-3 with TRBJ2-3, with 14 positions matching TRBD2. Germline assignment: CDR1 MNHEY and CDR2 SVGEGT. The CDR3 length is 16 residues. V shed 2 bases, J shed 6 bases, and the junction held 4 bases outside the gene matches. The part of the CDR3 DNA that was read is TGTGCCAGCAGTTACGGGACTAGCGGGGGAAGGGATACG. Amino acids: CASSYGTSGGRDT. Given in full, the CDR3 is CASSYGTSGGRDTQYF.

Of note for this clone: The sequence runs out 3 residues before the end of the CDR3; the remainder is reconstructed from the germline J gene. V and J are TRBV30 and TRBJ1-4, with 8 bases identical to TRBD1. This CDR3 is 14 amino acids long. V trimming: 1 base; J trimming: 8 bases; junction bases outside the gene matches: 6. Germline CDR1 and CDR2: GTSNPN and SVGIG (reference sequence). The CDR3 DNA, read in part, is TGTGCCTGGAGTGGACAGGGGCCAGCCGAAAAA. Translating gives CAWSGQGPAEK. The whole CDR3 protein is CAWSGQGPAEKLFF.

A note on this clone: The sequenced fragment ends 3 residues before the CDR3 boundary, so the rest is inferred from the germline J gene. The chain combines TRBV7-9 with TRBJ1-1; D is ambiguous. This CDR3 region has 11 residues. CDR1 is SEHNR, CDR2 FQNEAQ, per germline (reference sequence). Trimming removed 5 bases from V and 7 bases from J, with 8 bases in between. The part of the CDR3 DNA that was read is TGTGCCAGCAGCCGAGCGGGTGAA. It specifies CASSRAGE. The full CDR3 is CASSRAGEAFF.

With respect to this clone: The DNA ends 3 residues before the CDR3 does, and the rest of the CDR3 is filled in from the germline J gene. The V and J genes are TRBV6-2 or TRBV6-3 and TRBJ1-1; D is uncertain. The V end lost 5 bases, the J end lost 6 bases, and 13 bases lay between the germline ends. The germline CDR1 and CDR2 sequences are MNHEY and SVGEGT. CDR3 length equals 13 residues. CDR3 amino acids: CASSLPEGAEAFF. The CDR3 DNA, read in part, is TGTGCCAGCAGTCTCCCGGAGGGTGCTGAA.

Regarding this clone: Coverage ceases 3 residues before the CDR3 finishes, and the germline J gene fills in the end. The chain couples TRBV6-2 or TRBV6-3 to TRBJ1-2; possibly TRBD1 for D (6 bases). CDR1 is MNHEY, CDR2 SVGEGT, per germline. The CDR3 runs 12 residues. V lost 5 bases, J lost 2 bases, and 6 bases lay in between. The chain's CDR3 is CASSGQNYGYTF. The sequenced part of the CDR3 DNA is TGTGCCAGCAGTGGACAGAACTATGGC.

For this clone: The read comes to an end 3 residues before the CDR3 does, leaving the germline J gene to fill in the end. The chain carries TRBV6-1 and TRBJ2-5; 11 bases match TRBD2. The V and J ends lost 4 bases and 2 bases, in that order; junction bases with no gene match: 6. Germline V gives CDR1 MNHNS, CDR2 SASEGT. The CDR3 is made up of 16 amino acids. This chain's CDR3 is CASSARLAGKQETQYF. CDR3 bases read: TGTGCCAGCAGTGCACGACTAGCGGGAAAACAAGAGACC.

Concerning this clone itself: The CDR3 end falls 3 residues outside the read, so it is completed with the germline J gene. The chain is built from TRBV10-3 and TRBJ1-4; D is perhaps TRBD1 (6 bases). The CDR3 runs to 15 residues. CDR1 and CDR2 from the germline V gene are ENHRY and SYGVKD. Deletions cut 6 bases from V and 2 bases from J, with 13 bases between. The CDR3 protein is CAIRETGNTNEKLFF. The CDR3 bases that were read are TGTGCCATCAGAGAGACAGGCAATACTAATGAAAAA.

About this clone: The read terminates 3 residues before the CDR3 end, so the remaining end is supplied by the germline J gene. The chain carries TRBV6-2 or TRBV6-3 and TRBJ2-3; 9 bases map to TRBD1. Germline V gene lookup returns CDR1 MNHEY and CDR2 SVGEGT. This CDR3 region has 16 residues. J was trimmed by 0 bases and V by 5 bases; bases with no gene match: 6. The CDR3 sequence: CASSPRQGVSTDTQYF. The covered CDR3 bases are TGTGCCAGCAGTCCACGACAGGGGGTTAGCACAGATACG.

For this clone: The read terminates 3 residues before the CDR3 end, so the remaining end is supplied by the germline J gene. This chain links TRBV20-1 with TRBJ1-6; D ambiguous. The CDR3 length is 15 residues. CDR1 and CDR2 from the germline V gene are DFQATT and SNEGSKA (reference sequence). Trimming took off 3 bases at V and 6 bases at J, with 15 bases between the two ends. Partial CDR3 DNA: TGCAGTGCTAGGCCAGCCGCGGATCTTAATTCACCC. Its protein product is CSARPAADLNSP. The CDR3, in full, reads CSARPAADLNSPLHF.

Notes on this clone: The read terminates 3 residues ahead of where the CDR3 ends, so the germline J gene completes it. J is TRBJ2-7 and V is TRBV6-1; TRBD2 matches 7 bases. The length of the CDR3 is 13 residues. V dropped 3 bases and J dropped 1; count of bases not matched to a gene: 0. Germline V CDR1 and CDR2: MNHNS, SASEGT. The sequenced CDR3 bases are TGTGCCAGCAGTGACGGGGGGTCCTACGAG. It yields the protein CASSDGGSYE. The whole CDR3 protein reads CASSDGGSYEQYF.

Concerning this clone itself: The read ends 3 residues early relative to the CDR3; the germline J gene fills the gap. This chain uses TRBV18 with TRBJ2-7; no reliable D call. V gave up 6 bases and J gave up 4 bases, with 13 bases separating them. Germline CDR1 is KGHSH and CDR2 is LQKENI. CDR3 length: 13 residues. The CDR3 DNA, read in part, is TGTGCCAGCTCCCTCCAAGCCCAATACGAG. Amino acids: CASSLQAQYE. The whole CDR3 reads CASSLQAQYEQYF.

As for this clone: The read ends 3 residues before the CDR3 terminus; that terminus is restored from the germline J gene. This chain uses TRBV5-6 with TRBJ2-5; TRBD2 agrees at 7 bases. Per germline, CDR1 SGHDT and CDR2 YYEEEE. Trimming removed 2 bases from V and 0 bases from J; junction bases left unmatched: 4. The CDR3 is 15 amino acids. CDR3 amino acids: CASSLGLDYQETQYF. The sequenced part of the CDR3 DNA is TGTGCCAGCAGCTTAGGACTAGACTACCAAGAGACC.

Remarks on this clone: The read terminates 3 residues before the CDR3 end, so the remaining end is supplied by the germline J gene. V gene TRBV6-2 or TRBV6-3 combines with J gene TRBJ2-3; D may be TRBD1 (6 bases). The length of the CDR3 is 13 residues. Looked up from germline, CDR1 is MNHEY and CDR2 is SVGEGT. Deletions cut 9 bases from V and 2 bases from J, with 12 bases between. CDR3 protein: CASGGYLTDTQYF. The covered CDR3 bases are TGTGCCAGTGGGGGCTACCTCACAGATACG.

In the case of this clone: Read sequence stops 3 residues before the CDR3 end, and the germline J gene provides the missing end. The V and J genes are TRBV2 and TRBJ1-5; tentative D call: TRBD1 (5 bases). V lost 4 bases, J lost 6 bases, and 10 bases lay in between. This CDR3 has 13 amino acids. The germline CDR1 and CDR2 sequences are SNHLY and FYNNEI. CDR3 sequence: CASSGGDFQPQHF. The part of the CDR3 DNA that was read is TGTGCCAGCAGTGGAGGGGACTTTCAGCCC.

On this clone: The read finishes 3 residues shy of the CDR3 end, and the germline J gene is used to complete it. The chain couples TRBV7-8 to TRBJ2-7; 8 nucleotides agree with TRBD1. CDR1 SGHVS and CDR2 FQNEAQ come from the germline V gene. After removal of 6 bases from V and 3 bases from J, the junction contained 19 bases not matched to a gene. This CDR3 is 18 amino acids long. The CDR3: CASSLVVLAGTGNYEQYF. The sequenced CDR3 bases are TGTGCCAGCAGTCTAGTGGTATTGGCTGGGACAGGTAACTACGAG.